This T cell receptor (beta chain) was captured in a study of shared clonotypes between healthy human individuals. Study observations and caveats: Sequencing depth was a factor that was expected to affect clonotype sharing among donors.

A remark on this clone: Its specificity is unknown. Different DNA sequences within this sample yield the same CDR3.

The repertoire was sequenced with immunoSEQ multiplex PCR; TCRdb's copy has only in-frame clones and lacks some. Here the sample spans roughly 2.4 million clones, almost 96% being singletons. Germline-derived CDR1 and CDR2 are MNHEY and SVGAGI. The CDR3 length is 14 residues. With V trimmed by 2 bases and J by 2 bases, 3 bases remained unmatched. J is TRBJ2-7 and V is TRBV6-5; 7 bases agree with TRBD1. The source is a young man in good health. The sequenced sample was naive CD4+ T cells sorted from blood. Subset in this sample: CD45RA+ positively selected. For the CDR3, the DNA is TGTGCCAGCAGTTACGGCAGGGGGACCTACGAGCAGTACTTC. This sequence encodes CASSYGRGTYEQYF.